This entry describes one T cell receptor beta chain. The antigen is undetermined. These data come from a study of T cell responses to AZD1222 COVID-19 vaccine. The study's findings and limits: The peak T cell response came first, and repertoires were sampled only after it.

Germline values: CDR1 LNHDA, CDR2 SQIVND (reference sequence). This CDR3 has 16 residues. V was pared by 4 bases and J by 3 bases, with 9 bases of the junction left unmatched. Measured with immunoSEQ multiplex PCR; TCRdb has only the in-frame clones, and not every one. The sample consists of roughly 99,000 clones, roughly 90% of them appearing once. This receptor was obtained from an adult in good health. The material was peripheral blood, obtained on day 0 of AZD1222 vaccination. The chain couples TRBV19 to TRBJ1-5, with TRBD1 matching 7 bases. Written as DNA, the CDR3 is TGTGCCAGTAGTACCCTAGACAGGGCGATCAATCAGCCCCAGCATTTT. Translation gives CASSTLDRAINQPQHF. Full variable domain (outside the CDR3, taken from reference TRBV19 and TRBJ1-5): DGGITQSPKYLFRKEGQNVTLSCEQNLNHDAMYWYRQDPGQGLRLIYYSQIVNDFQKGDIAEGYSVSREKKESFPLTVTSAQKNPTAFYLCASSTLDRAINQPQHFGDGTRLSIL.